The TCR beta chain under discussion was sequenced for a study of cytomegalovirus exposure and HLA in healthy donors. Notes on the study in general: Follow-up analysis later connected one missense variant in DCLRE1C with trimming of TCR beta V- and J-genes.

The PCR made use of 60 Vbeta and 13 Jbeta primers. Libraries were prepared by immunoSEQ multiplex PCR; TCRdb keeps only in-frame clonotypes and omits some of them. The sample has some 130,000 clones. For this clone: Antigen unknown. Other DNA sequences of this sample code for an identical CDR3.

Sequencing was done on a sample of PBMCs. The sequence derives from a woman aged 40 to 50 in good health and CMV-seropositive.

The CDR3 protein is CASSEEVAGLYNEQFF. The CDR3 DNA is TGTGCCAGCAGTGAGGAAGTAGCGGGTCTCTACAATGAGCAGTTCTTC. The chain carries TRBV6-1 and TRBJ2-1; TRBD2 matches at 7 bases. With V trimmed by 3 bases and J by 3 bases, 8 bases remained unmatched. Germline CDR1 and CDR2: MNHNS and SASEGT. The CDR3 runs to 16 residues.